The 7 T cell receptor beta chains presented below share a single source sample, sequenced in a study of early T cells in non-severe SARS-CoV-2 infection. In TCRdb, the 5' RACE reads were re-called with MiXCR into one record per CDR3 protein. The table includes 60,000 to 75,000 distinct CDR3 sequences, around 10% detected once. The source material was whole blood, sampled at baseline. These receptor sequences come from an adult who was a healthcare worker with PCR-confirmed SARS-CoV-2 infection or an uninfected control (not recorded which).

The chain recombines TRBV7-8 with TRBJ1-2; D gene unclear. V was clipped by 5 bases and J by 2 bases, with 9 bases between them. Germline values: CDR1 SGHVS, CDR2 FQNEAQ. CDR3 length: 13 residues. CDR3: CASSHTANYGYTF. As DNA, the CDR3 is TGTGCCAGCAGCCACACAGCGAACTATGGCTACACCTTC.

Only a few counts were recorded for this clonotype. The chain recombines TRBV7-2 with TRBJ2-1, with D unresolved. The CDR3 spans 12 residues. Trimming removed 5 bases at V and 14 bases at J, with 16 bases between. CDR1 is SGHTA, CDR2 FQGNSA, per germline. The CDR3 sequence: CASSPGEARKFF. CDR3 coding DNA: TGTGCCAGCAGCCCTGGAGAAGCTAGGAAGTTCTTC.

The rearrangement joins TRBV14 to TRBJ2-7; the D gene could be TRBD1 or TRBD2 (5 bases each). Trimming shortened V by 4 bases and J by 2 bases, and 12 bases separated the two germline ends. The CDR3 spans 14 residues. From germline, CDR1 is SGHDN and CDR2 FVKESK. The CDR3 DNA sequence: TGTGCCAGCAGCCTAGGTGGGGGAACCTACGAGCAGTACTTC. Its protein product is CASSLGGGTYEQYF.

This clonotype was found a few times. CDR3 in amino acids: CASSQEGLAGGVETQYF. The CDR3 DNA sequence: TGCGCCAGCAGCCAAGAAGGCCTAGCGGGAGGAGTAGAGACCCAGTACTTC. The rearrangement uses TRBV4-3 and TRBJ2-5; 11 bases match TRBD2. V shed 0 bases, J shed 4 bases, and the junction held 7 bases outside the gene matches. From germline, CDR1 is LGHNA and CDR2 YSLEER. CDR3 length equals 17 residues.

The chain carries TRBV5-4 and TRBJ2-3; 11 bases are shared with TRBD2. Germline V gene sequence: CDR1 SGHNT, CDR2 YYREEE (reference sequence). The V and J ends lost 4 bases and 3 bases, in that order; junction bases with no gene match: 1. The length of the CDR3 is 14 residues. The CDR3 region is CASSRTSGTDTQYF. CDR3 sequence (DNA): TGTGCCAGCAGCCGGACTAGCGGGACAGATACGCAGTATTTT.

This clonotype has just a few counts. The V and J genes are TRBV5-4 and TRBJ2-7; D is ambiguous. From germline, CDR1 is SGHNT and CDR2 YYREEE (reference sequence). The CDR3 extends over 14 amino acids. The V end lost 2 bases, the J end lost 2 bases, and 11 bases lay between the germline ends. CDR3 amino acids: CASSFLGQTYEQYF. DNA for the CDR3: TGTGCCAGCAGCTTTCTGGGCCAGACCTACGAGCAGTACTTC.

In its sample, this clonotype was seen a few times. The V and J genes are TRBV5-1 and TRBJ1-1, with a possible D match to TRBD1 (5 bases). Deletions cut 5 bases from V and 6 bases from J, with 14 bases between. The germline CDR1 and CDR2 sequences are SGHRS and YFSETQ. The CDR3 spans 13 residues. CDR3 residues: CASSYGQSAEAFF. The CDR3 region has the DNA TGCGCCAGCAGTTACGGACAATCGGCTGAAGCTTTCTTT.